These 17 T cell receptor beta chains were sequenced from one sample in a study of T cells in localized non-small cell lung cancer. Repertoires were generated with immunoSEQ multiplex PCR, while TCRdb's copy carries only in-frame clones and drops some. This table holds about 43,000 clones, more than 85% found once. The specimen comprised PBMCs, sampled before any cancer treatment. The receptors derive from a woman aged 40-69 years with stage II lung adenocarcinoma.

V gene TRBV28 combines with J gene TRBJ1-1; D perhaps matches TRBD1 (5 bases). Per germline, CDR1 MDHEN and CDR2 SYDVKM. This CDR3 spans 15 amino acids. The V and J ends lost 8 bases and 8 bases respectively, with 24 bases between them. CDR3 in amino acids: CASGLSAGADQEAFF. The CDR3 nucleotides read TGTGCCAGCGGCCTTTCCGCCGGGGCGGACCAAGAAGCTTTCTTT.

V is TRBV7-6 and J is TRBJ2-1; no reliable D call. Per the germline V gene, CDR1 is SGHVS and CDR2 is FNYEAQ. This CDR3 has 12 residues. The V and J ends lost 3 bases and 9 bases respectively, with 9 bases between them. CDR3 protein: CASSFGEGEQFF. The CDR3 coding sequence is TGTGCCAGCAGCTTTGGGGAAGGTGAGCAGTTCTTC.

The CDR3 reads CASSLAGADTQYF. The CDR3 DNA sequence: TGTGCCAGCAGTTTAGCGGGAGCAGATACGCAGTATTTT. The chain employs TRBV28 and TRBJ2-3; TRBD2 aligns across 7 bases. Germline assignment: CDR1 MDHEN and CDR2 SYDVKM. V lost 2 bases to trimming and J lost 4 bases; unmatched junction nucleotides: 0. This CDR3 is built from 13 residues.

V is TRBV6-1 and J is TRBJ1-2; TRBD1 matches at 10 bases. The J segment lost 5 bases and the V segment lost 10 bases, leaving 7 bases of the junction unmatched. This CDR3 has 13 residues. CDR1 and CDR2 from the germline V gene are MNHNS and SASEGT. The chain's CDR3 is CAIRQGARYGYTF. Here the CDR3 DNA reads TGTGCCATTCGACAGGGGGCGAGATATGGCTACACCTTC.

V gene TRBV18 combines with J gene TRBJ2-6; D gene unclear. The ends were cut back, 5 bases at V and 0 bases at J, with 11 bases in the middle. Germline loops: CDR1 KGHSH, CDR2 LQKENI. The CDR3 has 16 amino acids. The CDR3 DNA is TGTGCCAGCTCAAGAGATCTTCGCTCTGGGGCCAACGTCCTGACTTTC. The encoded protein is CASSRDLRSGANVLTF.

Only a few counts were recorded for this clone. The rearrangement joins TRBV6-5 to TRBJ2-7; possibly TRBD1 for D (5 bases). Trimming removed 2 bases at V and 2 bases at J, with 16 bases between. The germline CDR1 and CDR2 sequences are MNHEY and SVGAGI. The CDR3 is 16 amino acids. For the CDR3, the DNA is TGTGCCAGCAGTTACCGAGCAACAGGAGACCCCTACGAGCAGTACTTC. This gives the protein CASSYRATGDPYEQYF.

V usage is TRBV19 and J usage is TRBJ1-2, with D possibly matching TRBD1 (5 bases). The CDR3 consists of 13 residues. Germline loops: CDR1 LNHDA, CDR2 SQIVND (reference sequence). V lost 5 bases, J lost 6 bases, and 13 bases lay in between. The CDR3 loop reads CASSWAGQNGYTF. Here the CDR3 DNA reads TGTGCCAGTAGTTGGGCAGGGCAAAATGGCTACACCTTC.

The CDR3 DNA reads as TGTGCCAGCAGCGAGGGACTAGCGGGGGGGCTGAACGAGCAGTACTTC. The encoded protein is CASSEGLAGGLNEQYF. The chain recombines TRBV13 with TRBJ2-7; 16 nucleotides agree with TRBD2. V was pared by 5 bases and J by 5 bases, with 6 bases of the junction left unmatched. CDR3 length equals 16 residues. Per germline, CDR1 PRHDT and CDR2 FYEKMQ (reference sequence).

This clone was seen a handful of times. The chain has TRBV10-3 and TRBJ1-5; D is perhaps TRBD1 (6 bases). CDR1 ENHRY and CDR2 SYGVKD come from the germline V gene. The length of the CDR3 is 13 residues. Deletions cut 5 bases from V and 5 bases from J, with 10 bases between. The CDR3 here is CAISRDTDQPQHF. The DNA for the CDR3 is TGTGCCATCAGTAGGGACACGGATCAGCCCCAGCATTTT.

J is TRBJ2-5 and V is TRBV6-5, with 8 bases lining up with TRBD2. Germline V gene lookup returns CDR1 MNHEY and CDR2 SVGAGI. There are 13 residues in the CDR3. V shed 8 bases and J 5 bases; nucleotides not matched to a gene: 7. CDR3 nucleotide sequence: TGTGCCAGCCGAGCGGGAGTTGGGGAGACCCAGTACTTC. Its protein is CASRAGVGETQYF.

The chain links TRBV2 to TRBJ2-2; D possibly uses TRBD1 or TRBD2 (5 bases each). V was clipped by 6 bases and J by 3 bases, with 11 bases between them. The CDR3 totals 14 residues. From germline, CDR1 is SNHLY and CDR2 FYNNEI. CDR3 DNA: TGTGCCAGCAGGGACGAGGGGCACACCGGGGAGCTGTTTTTT. This gives the protein CASRDEGHTGELFF.

The CDR3 nucleotides are TGCAGCGTTGAAGCCGGGGGCGACAATGAGCAGTTCTTC. Protein sequence: CSVEAGGDNEQFF. The chain couples TRBV29-1 to TRBJ2-1; D is tentatively TRBD1 or TRBD2 (6 bases each). V was pared by 1 base and J by 5 bases, with 9 bases between. From germline, CDR1 is SQVTM and CDR2 ANQGSEA. The CDR3 is made up of 13 amino acids.

The genes are TRBV7-2 and TRBJ2-3; 10 bases are a match to TRBD2. Germline V gives CDR1 SGHTA, CDR2 FQGNSA. Trimming removed 4 bases from V and 5 bases from J; junction bases left unmatched: 9. There are 16 residues in the CDR3. CDR3 loop: CASSSQREGPVDTQYF. The CDR3 coding sequence is TGTGCCAGCAGCTCCCAGCGGGAGGGCCCAGTAGATACGCAGTATTTT.

V is TRBV14 and J is TRBJ2-3; 10 nucleotides agree with TRBD2. V lost 1 base to trimming and J lost 4 bases; unmatched junction nucleotides: 5. The CDR3 is 16 amino acids. Germline V gene lookup returns CDR1 SGHDN and CDR2 FVKESK. This CDR3 is CASSQVASGGADTQYF. CDR3 DNA sequence: TGTGCCAGCAGCCAAGTAGCTAGCGGGGGCGCAGATACGCAGTATTTT.

DNA for the CDR3: TGTGCCACCAGCAGAGATGCCCCTGGGCTAGCGCCCATGAATGAGCAGTTCTTC. Translating gives CATSRDAPGLAPMNEQFF. The chain is built from TRBV15 and TRBJ2-1, with D possibly being TRBD2 (6 bases). Trimming took 0 bases from V and 7 from J, leaving 22 bases between them. Germline lookup yields CDR1 LNHNV and CDR2 YYDKDF (reference sequence). There are 18 residues in the CDR3.

This clone was observed a single time. The V and J genes are TRBV11-2 and TRBJ2-7, with 9 bases fitting TRBD1. With V trimmed by 0 bases and J by 6 bases, 9 bases remained unmatched. In germline, CDR1 is SGHAT, CDR2 FQNNGV. The CDR3 extends over 16 amino acids. This chain's CDR3 is CASSLDLGQGIREQYF. CDR3 coding DNA: TGTGCCAGCAGCTTAGATCTGGGACAGGGTATTCGCGAGCAGTACTTC.

This clone appeared once. The chain couples TRBV7-9 to TRBJ2-7, with TRBD1 as a possible D gene (5 bases). V was cut by 5 bases and J by 1 base, with 15 bases left in between. The germline gives CDR1 SEHNR, CDR2 FQNEAQ (reference sequence). The CDR3 is made up of 15 amino acids. CDR3 sequence reads: CASSPLGLGSYEQYF. The CDR3 DNA reads as TGTGCCAGCAGCCCATTGGGGCTTGGGTCCTACGAGCAGTACTTC.